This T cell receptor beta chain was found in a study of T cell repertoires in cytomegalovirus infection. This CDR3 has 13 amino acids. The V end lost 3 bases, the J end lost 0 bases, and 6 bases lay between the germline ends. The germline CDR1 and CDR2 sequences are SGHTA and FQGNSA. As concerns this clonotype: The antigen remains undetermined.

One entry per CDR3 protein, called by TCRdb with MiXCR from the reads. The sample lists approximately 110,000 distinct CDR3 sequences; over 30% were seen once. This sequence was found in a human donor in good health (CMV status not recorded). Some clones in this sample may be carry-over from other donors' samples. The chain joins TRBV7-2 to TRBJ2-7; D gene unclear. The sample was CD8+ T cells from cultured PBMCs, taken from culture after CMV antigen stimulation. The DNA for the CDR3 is TGTGCCAGCAGCTTTCCCCTCTCCTACGAGCAGTACTTC. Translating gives CASSFPLSYEQYF.